This TCR beta chain came from a study of T cell repertoires in cytomegalovirus infection. Study conclusions and caveats: The response measured ex vivo was dominated by TCR beta clonotypes (HLA-C-restricted and CMV-specific).

This clonotype was observed a handful of times. What it binds is not known. TCRdb reprocessed the reads via MiXCR and lists one record per CDR3 protein. The sample lists over 150,000 distinct CDR3 sequences, approximately 18% seen once, with under 30% in the top ten. The CDR3 loop spans 14 amino acids. The germline CDR1 and CDR2 sequences are MNHGY and SAAAGT. The V end was cut by 7 bases, the J end by 3 bases, with 16 bases between. The source of this sequence is a human donor in good health (CMV status not recorded). Some clones in this sample may be carry-over from other donors' samples. Sample: CD8+ T cells from PBMCs. The V call is TRBV6-8, the J call TRBJ2-7; D gene unclear. This CDR3 reads CASKWSEKVYEQYF. As DNA, the CDR3 is TGTGCCAGCAAGTGGTCAGAGAAGGTCTACGAGCAGTACTTC.